What follows is one TCR beta chain and its context. What it binds is unknown. The CDR3 contains 15 residues. Trimming cost V 2 bases and J 6 bases, with 14 bases left between them. Per the germline V gene, CDR1 is MNHNY and CDR2 is SVGAGI (reference sequence). This entry belongs to a study of siplizumab effects on memory and regulatory T cells. The data were produced by immunoSEQ multiplex PCR, yet TCRdb's version contains in-frame clones alone and is incomplete. Of fewer than 120,000 clones listed, roughly 92% are singletons. Study-level findings and limits: In siplizumab conditions, mappable alloreactive CD4+ clones averaged approximately 69% Treg-derived, against around 30% in controls.

The sequenced material came from CD4+ T cells sorted from blood. This chain joins TRBV6-6 and TRBJ1-5; D not certain. This clonotype originated in a human donor in good health. CDR3 amino acids: CASSYSMIGSQPQHF. The CDR3 DNA is TGTGCCAGCAGTTACAGTATGATCGGAAGTCAGCCCCAGCATTTT.